The rows below give T cell receptor beta chains drawn from one sample of a study of blood T cell repertoires in COVID-19. Method: immunoSEQ multiplex PCR; TCRdb's copy keeps in-frame clones and lacks some. The sample shows more than 250,000 clones, roughly 85% of them seen only once. Sequencing input: PBMCs or T cells enriched from blood (not recorded which). The receptor set was obtained from a man aged 25-40 years who had recovered from COVID-19. The CDR3 runs from the conserved cysteine through the conserved F or W. The order of the fields is V gene, J gene, CDR3 protein.

TRBV5-1	TRBJ1-1	CASSLAAESEAFF
TRBV29-1	TRBJ1-1	CSAAPQGARETEAFF
TRBV5-1	TRBJ2-3	CASSLVPTPADTQYF
TRBV7-8	TRBJ2-1	CASSLGDYRIF
TRBV27	TRBJ2-3	CASSSGSYTDTQYF
TRBV5-1	TRBJ1-2	CASSQGQGVYGYTF
TRBV11-3	TRBJ1-4	CASSSPQAPEKLFF
TRBV5-1	TRBJ1-6	CASRGEGESPLHF
TRBV10-3	TRBJ1-2	CAISEQGALYGYTF
TRBV10-3	TRBJ1-2	CAISDPNTGKGLGYTF
TRBV19	TRBJ1-6	CASIASRNYNSPLHF
TRBV6-1	TRBJ2-7	CASSEEPRSYEQYF
TRBV19	TRBJ1-2	CASSMAAGGIGGYTF
TRBV4-3	TRBJ1-3	CASSQAQGNTIYF